The next 4 T cell receptor beta chains were all read from a single sample in a study of blood T cell repertoires in COVID-19. The assay was immunoSEQ multiplex PCR, and TCRdb's table has in-frame clones only and misses some. The profile covers 200,000 to 250,000 clones, with approximately 83% appearing a single time and about 1.9% taken by the ten largest. The sequenced sample consisted of peripheral blood. These receptors all stem from a man under 40 who had recovered from COVID-19.

This rearrangement joins TRBV4-2 to TRBJ2-1; 9 positions match TRBD1. Germline assignment: CDR1 LGHNA and CDR2 YNFKEQ. J lost 2 bases, V lost 3 bases, and 2 bases had no gene match. This CDR3 region has 15 residues. CDR3 DNA sequence: TGTGCCAGCAGCCAGGACAGGGGCGCCTACAATGAGCAGTTCTTC. The encoded protein is CASSQDRGAYNEQFF.

The chain couples TRBV5-1 to TRBJ1-5, with TRBD1 matching 7 bases. The CDR3 has 16 amino acids. The junction had 13 bases not matched to a gene; V was cut back by 4 bases and J by 6 bases. CDR1 is SGHRS, CDR2 YFSETQ, per germline. CDR3 loop: CASSPSPQGDGQPQHF. As DNA, the CDR3 is TGCGCCAGCAGCCCAAGCCCCCAGGGGGACGGTCAGCCCCAGCATTTT.

This clone occurred once. The CDR3 DNA reads as TGTGCCATCAGTGAATCTAGTGCAGATACGCAGTATTTT. It yields the protein CAISESSADTQYF. The gene calls are TRBV10-3 and TRBJ2-3; D is uncertain. The V end lost 3 bases, the J end lost 4 bases, and 8 bases lay between the germline ends. Germline V gene lookup returns CDR1 ENHRY and CDR2 SYGVKD. The CDR3 runs 13 residues.

This clone has more than one count but fewer than ten. V is TRBV7-9 and J is TRBJ2-7, with D perhaps matching TRBD2 (6 bases). Trimming pared 2 bases from V and 4 bases from J, leaving 15 bases between. The CDR3 sequence is 15 residues long. Germline V gives CDR1 SEHNR, CDR2 FQNEAQ (reference sequence). CDR3 sequence: CASSLSAGGGYEQYV. The CDR3 DNA reads as TGTGCCAGCAGCTTATCGGCGGGTGGGGGGTACGAGCAGTACGTC.